This TCR beta chain was sequenced during a study of shared clonotypes between healthy human individuals. Study summary: CD4 naive and memory got three plates each, CD8 naive two, CD8 memory one. Study-wide findings and caveats: Investigators expected sequencing depth to affect clonotype sharing among donors. Naive subsets generally had larger estimated richness than memory subsets.

When replicate PCRs were run on sorted subsets, they used about 220 ng DNA, some 30,000 T cell genomes. Method: immunoSEQ multiplex PCR; TCRdb's copy keeps in-frame clones and lacks some. There are about 2.1 million clones in the sample; about 92% occur only once, and under 2% lies in the top ten. Naive CD8 cells, CD45RO-negative and positively selected for CCR7, excluded terminally differentiated effector memory CD45RA+ cells. With regard to this clone: Its matching antigen is unknown. This same CDR3 is encoded by further DNA sequences in the sample.

Sequencing was done on a sample of naive CD8+ T cells from PBMCs. This clonotype was sampled from a young man in good health. Some clones in this sample may be carry-over from other donors' samples.

CDR3 coding DNA: TGTGCCAGCAGTTATTCGGCGGGGACCTACGAGCAGTACTTC. This encodes CASSYSAGTYEQYF. This chain joins TRBV6-5 and TRBJ2-7; weak D call: TRBD2 (6 bases). The length of the CDR3 is 14 residues. The germline gives CDR1 MNHEY, CDR2 SVGAGI. Trimming took 3 bases from V and 2 from J, leaving 11 bases between them.